These T cell receptor beta chains were read from a single sample in a study of human T cells and chemical hapten exposure. TCRdb ran MiXCR on the RACE reads and lists one entry per CDR3 protein. The data show tens of thousands of distinct CDR3 sequences, 9.5% to 12% seen once. Source: whole blood, taken in connection with sensitization to the hapten diphenylcyclopropenone (DPC). All receptors derive from a woman between 50 and 59 years old with alopecia areata. Some clones in this sample may be carry-over from other donors' samples. The CDR3 runs from the conserved cysteine through the conserved F or W. The D gene is left open where the match is weak. Only some rows state a clone size, as once, few, many or a class for expanded clones.

cdr3_nt cdr3_aa j_call clone_size d_call v_call
TGCAGTGCTAGAGAGTGGCGTGGGGTTGGTGAAAAACTGTTTTTT CSAREWRGVGEKLFF TRBJ1-4 many NA TRBV20-1
TGCGCCAGCAGCCAAGGAGGGAGGGGGGATGAAAAACTGTTTTTT CASSQGGRGDEKLFF TRBJ1-4 NA NA TRBV4-3
TGCAGCGGTACAGGGGGCCACGAGCAGTACTTC CSGTGGHEQYF TRBJ2-7 NA TRBD1 TRBV29-1
TGTGCCAGCAGTTTCGGTAGGACAGGCGGTAGGAACACTGAAGCTTTCTTT CASSFGRTGGRNTEAFF TRBJ1-1 NA TRBD1 TRBV27
TGTGCCAGTATCCTCGGTGGTGGGGACTATGGCTACACCTTC CASILGGGDYGYTF TRBJ1-2 many NA TRBV19
TGCAGTGCTAGAGACCCCCGATGGGGCGAAGCTTTCTTT CSARDPRWGEAFF TRBJ1-1 many NA TRBV20-1
TGTGCCAGCAGTCCACCGGGACAGGGTACCAATGAGCAGTTCTTC CASSPPGQGTNEQFF TRBJ2-1 NA TRBD1 TRBV12-3/TRBV12-4
TGTGCCAGCAGCCCTCCGGGACCGCCGAACACTGAAGCTTTCTTT CASSPPGPPNTEAFF TRBJ1-1 few NA TRBV9
TGTGCCAGCAGCTTAGCGGGGGCAGGTCGGAGCTCCTACAATGAGCAGTTCTTC CASSLAGAGRSSYNEQFF TRBJ2-1 NA NA TRBV7-2
TGTGCCAGCAGTTACCAGGCGGTCCACGGGAATGAGCAGTTCTTC CASSYQAVHGNEQFF TRBJ2-1 few NA TRBV6-2/TRBV6-3
TGTGCCAGCAGCTCACAGGGCCCAAACTACGAGCAGTACTTC CASSSQGPNYEQYF TRBJ2-7 NA NA TRBV28
TGTGCCAGCAGTTACTCGGCGGGGCATCGATACAATGAGCAGTTCTTC CASSYSAGHRYNEQFF TRBJ2-1 many NA TRBV6-2/TRBV6-3
TGTGCTAGTGGTCACATCTACGAGCAGTACTTC CASGHIYEQYF TRBJ2-7 NA NA TRBV12-5